This T cell receptor beta chain came from a study of blood T cell repertoires in COVID-19. Overall study context: There were acute and convalescent COVID-19 samples, and they came from the United States, Italy and Spain.

The CDR3 spans 13 residues. The germline V gene has CDR1 MGHDK and CDR2 SYGVNS. Unmatched junction bases numbered 6, after V lost 6 bases and J lost 4 bases. In the authors' methods: Amplification with reference gene primers provided the estimates of nucleated cell counts. Assay: immunoSEQ multiplex PCR; the TCRdb copy retains only in-frame clones and omits some. V, J and clone size reflect that table, while D and trimming were determined from the DNA. The repertoire holds tens of thousands of clones, with around 81% as singletons. The chain uses TRBV25-1 and TRBJ2-7; TRBD2 matches at 7 bases. Input material: peripheral blood. The origin of this receptor is a man aged 80 or over with COVID-19, enrolled during active disease. As DNA, the CDR3 is TGTGCCAGCAGCGTAGGACTAGTTTACGAGCAGTACTTC. Translation gives CASSVGLVYEQYF.